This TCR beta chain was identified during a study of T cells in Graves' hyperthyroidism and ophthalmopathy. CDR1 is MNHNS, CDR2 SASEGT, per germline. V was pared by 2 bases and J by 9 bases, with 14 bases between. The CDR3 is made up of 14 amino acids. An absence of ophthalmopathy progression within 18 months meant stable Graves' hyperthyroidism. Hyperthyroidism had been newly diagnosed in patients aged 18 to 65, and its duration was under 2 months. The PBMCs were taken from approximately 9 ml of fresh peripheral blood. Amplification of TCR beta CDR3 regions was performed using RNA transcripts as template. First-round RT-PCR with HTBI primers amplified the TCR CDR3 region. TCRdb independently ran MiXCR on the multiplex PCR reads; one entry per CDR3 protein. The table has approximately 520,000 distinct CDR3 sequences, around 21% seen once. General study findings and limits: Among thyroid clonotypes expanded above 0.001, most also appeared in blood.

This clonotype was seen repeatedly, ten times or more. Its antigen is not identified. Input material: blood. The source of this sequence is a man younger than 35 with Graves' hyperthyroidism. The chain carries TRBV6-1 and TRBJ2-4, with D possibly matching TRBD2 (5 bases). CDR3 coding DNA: TGTGCCAGCAGTGAAAGCAGTCTAGGGAGCATTCAGTACTTC. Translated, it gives CASSESSLGSIQYF.